What follows are 27 T cell receptor beta chains derived from one specimen sequenced in a study of T cell repertoires in cytomegalovirus infection. These receptors are not linked to any known antigen. MiXCR, run by TCRdb on the reads, gives a single entry per CDR3 protein. The data contain about 55,000 distinct CDR3 sequences, around 20% of them singletons. Sample: CD8+ T cells from cultured PBMCs, taken from culture after CMV antigen stimulation. These receptor sequences come from a human donor in good health (CMV status not recorded). Some clones in this sample may be carry-over from other donors' samples.

This sequence joins TRBV7-9 and TRBJ2-1, with TRBD2 identical over 8 bases. V was clipped by 6 bases and J by 6 bases; unmatched bases: 1. This CDR3 comprises 12 residues. Germline values: CDR1 SEHNR, CDR2 FQNEAQ (reference sequence). The CDR3 loop reads CASRTSVNEQFF. The DNA for the CDR3 is TGTGCCAGCAGGACTAGCGTCAATGAGCAGTTCTTC.

The chain links TRBV7-2 to TRBJ2-7; the D call may be TRBD1 or TRBD2 (5 bases each). Germline assignment: CDR1 SGHTA and CDR2 FQGNSA. The CDR3 runs to 15 residues. Trimming left V 4 bases short and J 0 bases short, with 13 bases between. CDR3 bases: TGTGCCAGCAGCTGGGCTGCAGGGAGCTCCTACGAGCAGTACTTC. Its translation: CASSWAAGSSYEQYF.

The table lists this clonotype with a few counts. This chain links TRBV7-3 with TRBJ2-1, with 10 bases identical to TRBD1. This CDR3 is 16 amino acids long. Germline V gives CDR1 SGHTA, CDR2 FQGTGA. The J segment lost 5 bases and the V segment lost 1 base, leaving 5 bases of the junction unmatched. In DNA, the CDR3 is TGTGCCAGCAGCTTAAGTCCCGGGACAGGGGACAATGAGCAGTTCTTC. Translation: CASSLSPGTGDNEQFF.

This clonotype was observed a few times. The chain uses TRBV3-1 and TRBJ2-1; D is undetermined. Trimming pared 0 bases from V and 4 bases from J, leaving 7 bases between. The CDR3 sequence is 14 residues long. Germline V gives CDR1 LGHDT, CDR2 YNNKEL (reference sequence). This CDR3 reads CASSQETAYNEQFF. The CDR3 nucleotides read TGTGCCAGCAGCCAAGAGACGGCGTACAATGAGCAGTTCTTC.

This clonotype was seen a few times. No conserved phenylalanine or tryptophan ends this CDR3, so it is likely a read error. The J gene is TRBJ2-7, the V gene TRBV5-5, with 13 bases matching TRBD2. Losses at the gene ends were 4 bases for V and 6 bases for J; bases not matched to a gene: 13. This CDR3 spans 17 amino acids. Germline CDR1 is SGHKS and CDR2 is YYEKEE (reference sequence). The CDR3 nucleotides are TGTGCCAGCAGCGAAAGACTAGCGGGAGGTGTCGGTATCGAGCAGTACATC. Amino acids: CASSERLAGGVGIEQYI.

The chain employs TRBV27 and TRBJ2-7; no reliable D call. Germline CDR1 and CDR2: MNHEY and SMNVEV (reference sequence). The CDR3 is 13 amino acids. Trimming removed 8 bases from V and 5 bases from J, with 16 bases in between. This CDR3 is CASGPGLRHEQYF. The CDR3 bases are TGTGCCAGCGGGCCGGGCCTCCGCCACGAGCAGTACTTC.

The chain joins TRBV4-1 to TRBJ2-1; TRBD2 aligns across 7 bases. Germline V lookup: CDR1 MGHRA, CDR2 YSYEKL. The CDR3 runs 15 residues. With 1 base clipped from V and 3 bases from J, the junction kept 3 bases outside the gene matches. DNA for the CDR3: TGCGCCAGCAGCCAAGTTACTAGCGACTACAATGAGCAGTTCTTC. Residues: CASSQVTSDYNEQFF.

The chain is built from TRBV4-1 and TRBJ2-1, with D unresolved. The DNA end lines up better with TRBJ2-7; the J call may be wrong. The CDR3 runs to 16 residues. Germline V CDR1 and CDR2: MGHRA, YSYEKL. Here the CDR3 DNA reads TGCGCCAGCAGCCAAGTGCCAAGCGAAATACCCTACGAGCAGTACTTC. Its translation is CASSQVPSEIPYEQYF.

This clonotype turned up a few times. CDR3 loop: CASGLLANTEAFF. CDR3 DNA sequence: TGTGCTAGTGGTTTGTTAGCCAACACTGAAGCTTTCTTT. This sequence joins TRBV12-5 and TRBJ1-1; D gene uncertain. In germline, CDR1 is LGHNT, CDR2 FRNRAP. Between the trimmed V and J ends, which lost 2 bases and 2 bases, there was a span of 6 bases. The CDR3 has 13 residues.

The chain employs TRBV28 and TRBJ2-7, with 14 bases aligning to TRBD2. The germline CDR1 and CDR2 sequences are MDHEN and SYDVKM. Germline trimming cut 4 bases from V and 2 bases from J; bases unmatched to any gene: 4. This CDR3 spans 16 amino acids. CDR3 in amino acids: CASSSRLAGGAYEQYF. CDR3 DNA: TGTGCCAGCAGTTCCCGACTAGCGGGAGGGGCCTACGAGCAGTACTTC.

The chain has TRBV4-1 and TRBJ1-1; D gene ambiguous. Per the germline V gene, CDR1 is MGHRA and CDR2 is YSYEKL. V was clipped by 2 bases and J by 6 bases, with 16 bases between them. The length of the CDR3 is 15 residues. The CDR3 DNA sequence: TGCGCCAGCAGCCAACTCCTTGGACGGGTTGCTGAAGCTTTCTTT. Translation: CASSQLLGRVAEAFF.

In its sample, this clonotype was seen a few times. The V call is TRBV4-1, the J call TRBJ2-3, with D unclear. In germline, CDR1 is MGHRA, CDR2 YSYEKL. The CDR3 totals 14 residues. V shed 1 base and J shed 1 base, with 6 bases lying between them. CDR3: CASSQGGGTDTQYF. For the CDR3, the DNA is TGCGCCAGCAGCCAAGGTGGGGGCACAGATACGCAGTATTTT.

The gene calls are TRBV7-2 and TRBJ1-2; 11 bases agree with TRBD1. V was pared by 8 bases and J by 5 bases, with 10 bases of the junction left unmatched. Germline V lookup: CDR1 SGHTA, CDR2 FQGNSA. The CDR3 length is 15 residues. This chain's CDR3 is CASGRGQGATYGYTF. CDR3 nucleotide sequence: TGTGCCAGCGGCCGAGGACAGGGGGCAACTTATGGCTACACCTTC.

This clonotype appeared once. The CDR3 DNA follows: TGTGCCAGCATGACTAGCGGGAGGGGGCCCTACGAGCAGTACTTC. Protein product: CASMTSGRGPYEQYF. The gene calls are TRBV6-2 or TRBV6-3 and TRBJ2-7, with 14 bases identical to TRBD2. Trimming took 7 bases from V and 2 from J; bases not matched to a gene: 4. The CDR3 extends over 15 amino acids. Germline V lookup: CDR1 MNHEY, CDR2 SVGEGT.

V gene TRBV12-3 or TRBV12-4 combines with J gene TRBJ2-1; D is uncertain. V dropped 3 bases and J dropped 7 bases, with 10 bases sitting between them. This CDR3 is built from 13 residues. The CDR3 protein is CASSFPVGNEQFF. In DNA, the CDR3 is TGTGCCAGCAGTTTCCCTGTAGGGAATGAGCAGTTCTTC.

This clonotype was observed a few times. V is TRBV24-1 and J is TRBJ2-1; TRBD2 aligns across 7 bases. The junction had 3 bases not matched to a gene; V was cut back by 5 bases and J by 3 bases. Germline CDR1 KGHDR, CDR2 SFDVKD. The CDR3 is made up of 14 amino acids. The CDR3, as DNA: TGTGCCACCAGTGTTGCGGGAGTCTACAATGAGCAGTTCTTC. It specifies CATSVAGVYNEQFF.

The chain is built from TRBV6-5 and TRBJ2-2; D gene uncertain. The CDR3 totals 15 residues. Trimming pared 6 bases from V and 3 bases from J, leaving 14 bases between. From germline, CDR1 is MNHEY and CDR2 SVGAGI. CDR3: CASRPGQDDTGELFF. The CDR3 coding sequence is TGTGCCAGCAGGCCTGGGCAGGACGACACCGGGGAGCTGTTTTTT.

This clonotype was counted only a few times. The rearrangement uses TRBV7-8 and TRBJ1-5; unclear D gene. V lost 4 bases and J 4 bases, leaving 14 bases between the germline ends. This CDR3 has 15 residues. Germline-derived CDR1 and CDR2 are SGHVS and FQNEAQ. The CDR3 is CASSSDLWGNQPQHF. DNA of the CDR3: TGTGCCAGCAGCTCTGACCTTTGGGGAAATCAGCCCCAGCATTTT.

The chain employs TRBV27 and TRBJ2-7; 9 positions agree with TRBD1. There are 17 residues in the CDR3. J lost 3 bases, V lost 2 bases, and 11 bases had no gene match. Germline CDR1 reads MNHEY; CDR2 reads SMNVEV (reference sequence). CDR3 bases: TGTGCCAGCAGTTTAACTCACAGGGGGCGAGGAGGCTACGAGCAGTACTTC. Its protein is CASSLTHRGRGGYEQYF.

The rearrangement links TRBV12-5 to TRBJ2-1; 9 nucleotides match TRBD1. The CDR3 spans 22 residues. The V gene's germline CDR1 is LGHNT and CDR2 FRNRAP. The J segment lost 2 bases and the V segment lost 1 base, leaving 21 bases of the junction unmatched. The CDR3 DNA reads TGTGCTAGTGGTTTGGCCCTCTCGGGGACAGGGTACAGTCAGGAGGCCTACAATGAGCAGTTCTTC. Translating gives CASGLALSGTGYSQEAYNEQFF.

This clonotype was counted at least ten times. The V call is TRBV6-2 or TRBV6-3, the J call TRBJ2-7; 9 nucleotides line up with TRBD1. This CDR3 is 15 amino acids long. Germline V gene sequence: CDR1 MNHEY, CDR2 SVGEGT. The V segment lost 5 bases and the J segment 0 bases; nucleotides outside the gene matches: 5. CDR3 sequence (DNA): TGTGCCAGCAGTGGAAGGACAGGGGCCTCCTACGAGCAGTACTTC. It encodes CASSGRTGASYEQYF.

Relative to its sample, this clonotype is medium-sized (0.01 to 0.1%). The rearrangement joins TRBV25-1 to TRBJ1-1, with D tentatively TRBD1 (6 bases). The CDR3 covers 12 residues. From germline, CDR1 is MGHDK and CDR2 SYGVNS. V was cut by 3 bases and J by 8 bases, with 10 bases left in between. The CDR3 DNA reads TGTGCCAGCAGTGATGGGGGGGCAGAAGCTTTCTTT. Amino acid sequence: CASSDGGAEAFF.

This clonotype came up a few times. The V call is TRBV7-9, the J call TRBJ2-2; TRBD1 might be the D (6 bases). V lost 5 bases and J lost 2, with 18 bases in between. Germline V gene lookup returns CDR1 SEHNR and CDR2 FQNEAQ (reference sequence). CDR3 length: 17 amino acids. The CDR3 reads CASSVGARTENTGELFF. CDR3 nucleotide sequence: TGTGCCAGCAGCGTAGGGGCACGGACAGAAAACACCGGGGAGCTGTTTTTT. The entire variable domain, with the rest obtained from reference TRBV7-9 and TRBJ2-2, is as follows: DTGVSQNPRHKITKRGQNVTFRCDPISEHNRLYWYRQTLGQGPEFLTYFQNEAQLEKSRLLSDRFSAERPKGSFSTLEIQRTEQGDSAMYLCASSVGARTENTGELFFGEGSRLTVL.

This rearrangement joins TRBV7-9 to TRBJ1-5, with D possibly being TRBD1 (5 bases). The CDR3 length is 17 residues. Trimming removed 1 base from V and 7 bases from J, with 20 bases in between. Germline CDR1 SEHNR, CDR2 FQNEAQ (reference sequence). This CDR3 is CASSLGAGRAGGQPQHF. The CDR3 coding sequence is TGTGCCAGCAGCTTAGGGGCCGGGAGGGCCGGGGGACAGCCCCAGCATTTT.

The chain uses TRBV6-2 or TRBV6-3 and TRBJ1-1, with 7 bases that match TRBD1. This CDR3 has 14 residues. The V gene's germline CDR1 is MNHEY and CDR2 SVGEGT. Trimming cost V 2 bases and J 8 bases; bases outside gene matches: 8. In DNA form, the CDR3 reads TGTGCCAGCAGTTACACCACGACAGGGCTAGAAGCTTTCTTT. The encoded protein is CASSYTTTGLEAFF.

There are a few counts of this clonotype. The chain combines TRBV7-2 with TRBJ2-7; tentatively, D is TRBD1 or TRBD2 (5 bases each). The ends were cut back, 5 bases at V and 4 bases at J, with 15 bases in the middle. From germline, CDR1 is SGHTA and CDR2 FQGNSA. The CDR3 covers 14 residues. The CDR3: CASSSVGTPYEQYF. The CDR3 nucleotides are TGTGCCAGCAGCAGCGTAGGGACGCCATACGAGCAGTACTTC.

A few counts support this clonotype. This chain connects TRBV5-1 to TRBJ2-7, with a weak D call TRBD1 (5 bases). CDR3 length: 14 residues. Germline lookup yields CDR1 SGHRS and CDR2 YFSETQ. The germline V and J ends were trimmed by 1 base and 2 bases, with 10 bases remaining between them. In DNA form, the CDR3 reads TGCGCCAGCAGCTTGACCACAGGCCCCTACGAGCAGTACTTC. This gives the protein CASSLTTGPYEQYF.